This T cell receptor beta chain was captured in a study of blood T cell repertoires in COVID-19. CDR3 length: 13 residues. V lost 3 bases, J lost 2 bases, and 7 bases lay in between. CDR1 is SGHNT and CDR2 is YYREEE in the germline V gene (reference sequence). Here immunoSEQ multiplex PCR was the method, and the copy in TCRdb shows in-frame clones only, minus some. The sample consists of about 360,000 clones, approximately 86% of them appearing once. The sequenced sample was peripheral blood. The chain couples TRBV5-4 to TRBJ2-3, with a tentative D call TRBD1 (6 bases). This TCR was sampled from a woman in her sixties or seventies with COVID-19, enrolled during active disease. The CDR3: CASSWDTTDTQYF. The CDR3 DNA reads as TGTGCCAGCAGCTGGGACACCACAGATACGCAGTATTTT.